Sequencing of this TCR beta chain was carried out in a study of post-analysis software for immune sequencing data. Prepared TCR beta cDNA libraries contained unique molecular identifiers. TCRdb recomputed calls from the PCR reads with MiXCR, one row per CDR3 protein. The sample lists some 690,000 distinct CDR3 sequences, over 45% occurring once. The receptor comes from a girl aged 2 to 9 with multiple sclerosis. The sample was blood.

The DNA of the CDR3 is TGTGCCAGCAGCCCCCGGGGGGAGGTAGCGGGCTCCTACAATGAGCAGTTCTTC. This sequence encodes CASSPRGEVAGSYNEQFF. The gene calls are TRBV14 and TRBJ2-1; TRBD2 agrees at 7 bases. The J segment lost 0 bases and the V segment lost 4 bases, leaving 12 bases of the junction unmatched. Per germline, CDR1 SGHDN and CDR2 FVKESK. There are 18 residues in the CDR3.